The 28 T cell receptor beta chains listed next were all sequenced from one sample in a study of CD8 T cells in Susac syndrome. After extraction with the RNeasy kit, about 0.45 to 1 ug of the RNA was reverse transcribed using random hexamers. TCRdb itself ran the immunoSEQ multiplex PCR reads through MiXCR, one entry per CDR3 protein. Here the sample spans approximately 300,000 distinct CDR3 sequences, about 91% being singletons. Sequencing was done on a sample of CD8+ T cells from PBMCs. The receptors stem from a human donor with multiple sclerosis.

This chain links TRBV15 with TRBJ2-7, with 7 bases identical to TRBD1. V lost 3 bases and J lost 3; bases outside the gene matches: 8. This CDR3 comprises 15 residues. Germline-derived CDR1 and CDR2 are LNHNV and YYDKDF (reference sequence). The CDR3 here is CATSRVDRQGYEQYF. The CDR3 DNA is TGTGCCACCAGCAGGGTGGACAGGCAAGGCTACGAGCAGTACTTC.

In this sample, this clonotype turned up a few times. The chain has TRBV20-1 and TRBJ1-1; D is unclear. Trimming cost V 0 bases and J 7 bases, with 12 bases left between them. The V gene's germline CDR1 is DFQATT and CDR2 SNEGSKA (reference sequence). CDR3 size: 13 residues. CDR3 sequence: CSARDFHRDEAFF. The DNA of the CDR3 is TGCAGTGCTAGAGATTTTCATCGCGATGAAGCTTTCTTT.

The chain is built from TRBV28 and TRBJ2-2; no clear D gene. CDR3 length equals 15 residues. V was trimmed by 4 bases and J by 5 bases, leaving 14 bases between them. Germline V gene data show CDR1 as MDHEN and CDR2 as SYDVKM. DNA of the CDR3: TGTGCCAGCAGTTCTCGGCACCTTATAACCGGGGAGCTGTTTTTT. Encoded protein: CASSSRHLITGELFF.

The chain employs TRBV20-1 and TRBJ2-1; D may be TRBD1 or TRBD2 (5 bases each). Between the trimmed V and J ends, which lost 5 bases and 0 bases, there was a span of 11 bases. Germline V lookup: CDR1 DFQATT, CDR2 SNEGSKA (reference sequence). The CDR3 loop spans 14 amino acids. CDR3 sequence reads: CSAQRGNSYNEQFF. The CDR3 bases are TGCAGTGCTCAGAGGGGCAACTCCTACAATGAGCAGTTCTTC.

CDR3 DNA: TGTGCCAGTAGCGGGGCAACCCGCACAGATACGCAGTATTTT. Its translation is CASSGATRTDTQYF. The chain recombines TRBV19 with TRBJ2-3; D tentatively reads TRBD1 or TRBD2 (5 bases each). This CDR3 has 14 amino acids. Trimming removed 6 bases at V and 1 base at J, with 11 bases between. Looked up from germline, CDR1 is LNHDA and CDR2 is SQIVND (reference sequence).

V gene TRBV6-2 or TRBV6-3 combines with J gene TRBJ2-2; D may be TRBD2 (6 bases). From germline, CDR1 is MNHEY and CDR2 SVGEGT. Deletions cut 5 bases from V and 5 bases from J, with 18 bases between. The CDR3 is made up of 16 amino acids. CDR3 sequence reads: CASSPLEAGWTGELFF. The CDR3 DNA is TGTGCCAGCAGTCCCCTCGAGGCGGGGTGGACCGGGGAGCTGTTTTTT.

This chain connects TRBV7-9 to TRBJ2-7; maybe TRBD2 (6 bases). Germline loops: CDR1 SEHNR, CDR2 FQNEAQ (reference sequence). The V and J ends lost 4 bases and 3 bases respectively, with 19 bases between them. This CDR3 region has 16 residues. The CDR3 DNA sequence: TGTGCCAGCAGCTCCTCGGGTGTTAGCGGATACTACGAGCAGTACTTC. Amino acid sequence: CASSSSGVSGYYEQYF.

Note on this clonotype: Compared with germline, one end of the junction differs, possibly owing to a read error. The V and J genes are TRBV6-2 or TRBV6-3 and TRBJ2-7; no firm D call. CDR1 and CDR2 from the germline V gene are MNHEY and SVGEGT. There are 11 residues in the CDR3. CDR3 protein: CASGYPYEQYF. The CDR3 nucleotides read TGTGCCAGCGGTTACCCCTACGAGCAGTACTTC.

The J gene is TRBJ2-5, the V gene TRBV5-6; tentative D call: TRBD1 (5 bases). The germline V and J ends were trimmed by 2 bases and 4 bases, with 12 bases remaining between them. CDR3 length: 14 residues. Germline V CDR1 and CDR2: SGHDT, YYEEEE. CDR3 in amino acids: CASSLAVGRETQYF. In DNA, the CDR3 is TGTGCCAGCAGCTTAGCCGTGGGGCGAGAGACCCAGTACTTC.

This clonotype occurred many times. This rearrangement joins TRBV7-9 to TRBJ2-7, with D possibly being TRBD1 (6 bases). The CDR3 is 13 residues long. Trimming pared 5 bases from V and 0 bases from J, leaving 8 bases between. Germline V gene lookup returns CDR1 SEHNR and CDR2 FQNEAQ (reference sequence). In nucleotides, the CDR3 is TGTGCCAGCAGCCCAGGGGCCTCCTACGAGCAGTACTTC. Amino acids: CASSPGASYEQYF.

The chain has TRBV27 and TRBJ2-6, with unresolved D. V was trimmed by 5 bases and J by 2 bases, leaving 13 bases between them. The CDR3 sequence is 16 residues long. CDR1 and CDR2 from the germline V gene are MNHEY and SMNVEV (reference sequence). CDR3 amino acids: CASSPRGATGANVLTF. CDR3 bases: TGTGCCAGCAGTCCCCGCGGTGCGACTGGGGCCAACGTCCTGACTTTC.

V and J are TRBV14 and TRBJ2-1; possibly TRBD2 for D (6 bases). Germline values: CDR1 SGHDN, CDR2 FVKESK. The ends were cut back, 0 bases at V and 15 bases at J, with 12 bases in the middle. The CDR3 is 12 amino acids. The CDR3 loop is CASSQEVADLFF. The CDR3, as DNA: TGTGCCAGCAGCCAAGAGGTAGCGGATCTGTTCTTC. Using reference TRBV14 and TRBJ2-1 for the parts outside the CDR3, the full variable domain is EAGVTQFPSHSVIEKGQTVTLRCDPISGHDNLYWYRRVMGKEIKFLLHFVKESKQDESGMPNNRFLAERTGGTYSTLKVQPAELEDSGVYFCASSQEVADLFFGPGTRLTVL.

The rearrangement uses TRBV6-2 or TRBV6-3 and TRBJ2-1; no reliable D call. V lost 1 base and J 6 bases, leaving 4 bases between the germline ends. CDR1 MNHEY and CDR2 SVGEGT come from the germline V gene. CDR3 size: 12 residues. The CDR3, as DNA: TGTGCCAGCAGTTACTGGCGCAATGAGCAGTTCTTC. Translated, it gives CASSYWRNEQFF.

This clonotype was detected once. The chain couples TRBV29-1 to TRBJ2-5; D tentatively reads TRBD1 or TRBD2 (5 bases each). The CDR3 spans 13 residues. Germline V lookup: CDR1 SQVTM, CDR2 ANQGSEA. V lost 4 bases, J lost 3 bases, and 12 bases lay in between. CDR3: CSVVASREETQYF. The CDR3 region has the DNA TGCAGCGTTGTTGCTAGCAGGGAAGAGACCCAGTACTTC.

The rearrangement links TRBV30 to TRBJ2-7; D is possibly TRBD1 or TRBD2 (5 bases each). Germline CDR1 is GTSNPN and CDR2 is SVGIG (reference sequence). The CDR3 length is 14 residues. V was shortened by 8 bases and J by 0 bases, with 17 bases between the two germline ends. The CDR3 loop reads CAGRWDGTSYEQYF. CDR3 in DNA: TGTGCCGGACGCTGGGACGGAACCTCCTACGAGCAGTACTTC. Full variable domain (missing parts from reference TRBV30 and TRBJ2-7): SQTIHQWPATLVQPVGSPLSLECTVEGTSNPNLYWYRQAAGRGLQLLFYSVGIGQISSEVPQNLSASRPQDRQFILSSKKLLLSDSGFYLCAGRWDGTSYEQYFGPGTRLTVT.

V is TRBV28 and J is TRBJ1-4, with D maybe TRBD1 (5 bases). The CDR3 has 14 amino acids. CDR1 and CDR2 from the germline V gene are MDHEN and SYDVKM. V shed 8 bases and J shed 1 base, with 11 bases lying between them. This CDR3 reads CASGWDGTNEKLFF. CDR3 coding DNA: TGTGCCAGCGGTTGGGACGGAACTAATGAAAAACTGTTTTTT. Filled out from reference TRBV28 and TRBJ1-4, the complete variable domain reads DVKVTQSSRYLVKRTGEKVFLECVQDMDHENMFWYRQDPGLGLRLIYFSYDVKMKEKGDIPEGYSVSREKKERFSLILESASTNQTSMYLCASGWDGTNEKLFFGSGTQLSVL.

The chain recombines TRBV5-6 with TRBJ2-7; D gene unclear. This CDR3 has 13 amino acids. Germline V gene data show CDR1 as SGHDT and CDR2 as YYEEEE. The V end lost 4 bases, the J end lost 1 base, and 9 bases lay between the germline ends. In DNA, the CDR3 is TGTGCCAGCAGCCTACACGAGTCCTACGAGCAGTACTTC. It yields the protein CASSLHESYEQYF. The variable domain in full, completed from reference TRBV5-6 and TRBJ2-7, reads DAGVTQSPTHLIKTRGQQVTLRCSPKSGHDTVSWYQQALGQGPQFIFQYYEEEERQRGNFPDRFSGHQFPNYSSELNVNALLLGDSALYLCASSLHESYEQYFGPGTRLTVT.

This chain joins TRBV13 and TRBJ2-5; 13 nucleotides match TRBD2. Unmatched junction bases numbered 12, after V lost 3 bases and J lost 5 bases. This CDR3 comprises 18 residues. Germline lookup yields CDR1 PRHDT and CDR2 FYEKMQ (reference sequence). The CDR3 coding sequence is TGTGCCAGCAGCTTCCGAGTACAAGGACTAGCGGGAGAGGAGACCCAGTACTTC. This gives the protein CASSFRVQGLAGEETQYF.

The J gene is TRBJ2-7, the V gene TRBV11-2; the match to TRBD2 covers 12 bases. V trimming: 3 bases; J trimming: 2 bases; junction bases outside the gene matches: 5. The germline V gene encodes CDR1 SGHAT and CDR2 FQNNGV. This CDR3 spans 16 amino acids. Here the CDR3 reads CASSFGLAGLTYEQYF. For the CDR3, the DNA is TGTGCCAGCAGCTTCGGACTAGCGGGGTTAACCTACGAGCAGTACTTC.

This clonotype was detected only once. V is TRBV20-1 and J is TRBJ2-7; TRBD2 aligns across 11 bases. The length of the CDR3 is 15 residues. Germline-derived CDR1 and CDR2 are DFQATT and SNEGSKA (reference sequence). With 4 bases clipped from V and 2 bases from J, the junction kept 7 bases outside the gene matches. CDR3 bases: TGCAGTGCTAACACCGGGACTAGCGGCACCTACGAGCAGTACTTC. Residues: CSANTGTSGTYEQYF.

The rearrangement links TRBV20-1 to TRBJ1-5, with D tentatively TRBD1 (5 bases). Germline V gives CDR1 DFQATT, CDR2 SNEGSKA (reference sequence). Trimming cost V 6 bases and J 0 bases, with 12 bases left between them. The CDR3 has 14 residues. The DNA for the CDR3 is TGCAGTGCAGAGGGGCAGTATAGCAATCAGCCCCAGCATTTT. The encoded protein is CSAEGQYSNQPQHF.

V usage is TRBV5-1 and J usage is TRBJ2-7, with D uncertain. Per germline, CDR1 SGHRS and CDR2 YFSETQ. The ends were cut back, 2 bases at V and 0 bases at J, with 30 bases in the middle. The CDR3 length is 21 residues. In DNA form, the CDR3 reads TGCGCCAGCAGCTTTTATCCCGTAAGCTTGGGTTCGTCCCGGAGCTCCTACGAGCAGTACTTC. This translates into CASSFYPVSLGSSRSSYEQYF.

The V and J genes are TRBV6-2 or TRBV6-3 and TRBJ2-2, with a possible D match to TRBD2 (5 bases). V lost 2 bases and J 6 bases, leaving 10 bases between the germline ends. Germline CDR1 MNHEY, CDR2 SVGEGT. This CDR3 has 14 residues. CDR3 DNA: TGTGCCAGCAGTTACGGTGGGGAGTCCGGGGAGCTGTTTTTT. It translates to CASSYGGESGELFF.

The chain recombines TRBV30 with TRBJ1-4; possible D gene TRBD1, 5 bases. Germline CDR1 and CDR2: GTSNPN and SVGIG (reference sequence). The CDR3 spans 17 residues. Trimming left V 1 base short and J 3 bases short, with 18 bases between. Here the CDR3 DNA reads TGTGCCTGGAGTGGCGGGACCGGGGCCTTGGCTAATGAAAAACTGTTTTTT. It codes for CAWSGGTGALANEKLFF.

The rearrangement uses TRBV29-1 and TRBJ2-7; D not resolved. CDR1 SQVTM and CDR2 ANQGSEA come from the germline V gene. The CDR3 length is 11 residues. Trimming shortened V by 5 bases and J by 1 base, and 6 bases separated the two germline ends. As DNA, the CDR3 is TGCAGCGTTACGATATCCTACGAGCAGTACTTC. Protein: CSVTISYEQYF.

DNA of the CDR3: TGTGCCAGCAGCTACTCCTTGACAGGGGCCTACGAGCAGTACTTC. It codes for CASSYSLTGAYEQYF. The chain uses TRBV5-6 and TRBJ2-7; 8 bases map to TRBD1. Per the germline V gene, CDR1 is SGHDT and CDR2 is YYEEEE. The V and J ends lost 3 bases and 2 bases, in that order; junction bases with no gene match: 7. This CDR3 comprises 15 residues.

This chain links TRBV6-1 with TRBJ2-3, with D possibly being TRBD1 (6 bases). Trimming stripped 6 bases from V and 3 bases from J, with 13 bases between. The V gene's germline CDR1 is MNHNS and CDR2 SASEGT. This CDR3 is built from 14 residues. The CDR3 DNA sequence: TGTGCCAGCAGGGGAGAGGGGGATACAGATACGCAGTATTTT. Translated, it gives CASRGEGDTDTQYF.

CDR3 sequence: CASSEGGLAVAYEQYF. DNA for the CDR3: TGTGCCAGCAGTGAAGGGGGACTAGCGGTTGCCTACGAGCAGTACTTC. The chain has TRBV6-1 and TRBJ2-7; 11 bases are shared with TRBD2. V lost 1 base to trimming and J lost 2 bases; unmatched junction nucleotides: 4. This CDR3 comprises 16 residues. CDR1 is MNHNS and CDR2 is SASEGT in the germline V gene.